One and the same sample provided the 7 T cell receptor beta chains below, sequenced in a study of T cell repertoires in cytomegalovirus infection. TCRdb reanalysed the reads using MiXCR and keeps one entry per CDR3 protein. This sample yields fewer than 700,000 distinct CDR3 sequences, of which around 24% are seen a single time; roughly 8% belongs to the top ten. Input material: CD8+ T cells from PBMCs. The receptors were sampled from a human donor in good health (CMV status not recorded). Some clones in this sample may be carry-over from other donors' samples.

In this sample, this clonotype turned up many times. The CDR3 DNA reads TGTGCCACCAGTGATTTGCAGGCCAGGGGGAACACTGAAGCTTTCTTT. It codes for CATSDLQARGNTEAFF. The rearrangement joins TRBV24-1 to TRBJ1-1, with D possibly being TRBD1 (6 bases). This CDR3 comprises 16 residues. Trimming pared 0 bases from V and 1 base from J, leaving 11 bases between. Germline V gene data show CDR1 as KGHDR and CDR2 as SFDVKD.

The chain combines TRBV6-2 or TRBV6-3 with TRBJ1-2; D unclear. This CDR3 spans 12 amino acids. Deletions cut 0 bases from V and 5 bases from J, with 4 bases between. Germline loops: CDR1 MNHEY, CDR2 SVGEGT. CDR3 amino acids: CASSYSMYGYTF. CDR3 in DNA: TGTGCCAGCAGTTACTCGATGTATGGCTACACCTTC.

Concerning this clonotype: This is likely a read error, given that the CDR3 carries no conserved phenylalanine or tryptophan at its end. The CDR3 here is CASSYSRGARTEAFL. In DNA form, the CDR3 reads TGTGCCAGCAGTTACTCGAGAGGGGCCCGCACTGAAGCTTTCCTT. The J gene is TRBJ1-1, the V gene TRBV6-5; D might be TRBD1 (5 bases). The CDR3 sequence is 15 residues long. The ends were cut back, 0 bases at V and 4 bases at J, with 12 bases in the middle. In germline, CDR1 is MNHEY, CDR2 SVGAGI.

The CDR3, as DNA: TGTGCCAGCAGCCAAGACTCCCGGGGGGTGTACACTGAAGCTTTCTTT. Its translation is CASSQDSRGVYTEAFF. The chain joins TRBV14 to TRBJ1-1; a weak D match, TRBD1 (5 bases). Trimming stripped 0 bases from V and 3 bases from J, with 14 bases between. CDR1 and CDR2 from the germline V gene are SGHDN and FVKESK. The CDR3 is made up of 16 amino acids.

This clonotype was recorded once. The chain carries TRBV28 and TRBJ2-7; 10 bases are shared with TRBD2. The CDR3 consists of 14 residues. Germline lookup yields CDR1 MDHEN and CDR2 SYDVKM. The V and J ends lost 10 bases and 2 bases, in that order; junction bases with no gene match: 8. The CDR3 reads CATQRLAGTYEQYV. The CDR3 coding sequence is TGTGCCACCCAAAGACTAGCGGGTACCTACGAGCAGTACGTC.

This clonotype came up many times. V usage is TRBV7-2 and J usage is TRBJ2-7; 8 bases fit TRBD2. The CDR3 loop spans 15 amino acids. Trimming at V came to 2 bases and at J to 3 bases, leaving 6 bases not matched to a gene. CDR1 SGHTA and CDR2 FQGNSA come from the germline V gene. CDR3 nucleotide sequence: TGTGCCAGCAGCTTAAACGGGGGGGCCCGCTACGAGCAGTACGTC. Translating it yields CASSLNGGARYEQYV.

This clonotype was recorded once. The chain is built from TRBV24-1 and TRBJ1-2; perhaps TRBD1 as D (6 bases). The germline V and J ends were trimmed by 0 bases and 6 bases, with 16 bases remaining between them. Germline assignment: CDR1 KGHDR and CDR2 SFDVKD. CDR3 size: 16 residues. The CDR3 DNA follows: TGTGCCACCAGTGATTTGGCCGCAGGGGACCCAGATGGCTACACCTTC. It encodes CATSDLAAGDPDGYTF.